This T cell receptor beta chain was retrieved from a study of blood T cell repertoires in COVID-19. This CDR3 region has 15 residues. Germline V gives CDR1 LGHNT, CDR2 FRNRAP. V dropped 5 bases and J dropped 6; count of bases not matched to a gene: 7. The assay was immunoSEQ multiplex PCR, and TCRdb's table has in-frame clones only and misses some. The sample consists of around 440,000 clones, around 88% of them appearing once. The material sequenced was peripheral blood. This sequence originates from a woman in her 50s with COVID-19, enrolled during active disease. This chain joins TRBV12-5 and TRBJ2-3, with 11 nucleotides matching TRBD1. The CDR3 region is CASGGQGAGGDTQYF. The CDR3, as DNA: TGTGCTAGTGGTGGACAGGGGGCGGGTGGGGATACGCAGTATTTT. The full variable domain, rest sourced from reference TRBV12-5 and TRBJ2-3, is DARVTQTPRHKVTEMGQEVTMRCQPILGHNTVFWYRQTMMQGLELLAYFRNRAPLDDSGMPKDRFSAEMPDATLATLKIQPSEPRDSAVYFCASGGQGAGGDTQYFGPGTRLTVL.